This T cell receptor beta chain was captured in a study of blood T cell repertoires in COVID-19. On the study more broadly: Samples representing acute and convalescent COVID-19 were sourced from the United States, Italy and Spain. PBMCs, B-cell-depleted T cells, or T cells provided the cDNA or gDNA that made up the material.

This clone was seen a single time. Germline CDR1 reads SGHTS; CDR2 reads YDEGEE. CDR3 size: 17 residues. Trimming took 3 bases from V and 2 from J; bases not matched to a gene: 5. As handled by the study authors: Nucleated cell number was recorded as an estimate derived from reference gene primer amplification. Generated by immunoSEQ multiplex PCR, the TCRdb table keeps only in-frame clones and is missing some. V and J calls and clone size follow that table, whereas D and trimming were derived from the DNA. The sample has about 95,000 clones, roughly 80% seen once. The sample was peripheral blood. The chain employs TRBV5-8 and TRBJ2-1; 13 bases are a match to TRBD2. The sequence was obtained from a man older than 75 with active or convalescent COVID-19. The CDR3 DNA reads as TGTGCCAGCAGCTCTTCGACTAGCGGGGGGCCCTACAATGAGCAGTTCTTC. It translates to CASSSSTSGGPYNEQFF.